This TCR beta chain was sequenced during a study of blood T cells in healthy people across ages. Each sample gave at least 6.5 million isolated PBMCs. A second PCR of about 7 to 12 cycles used a sample-barcoded 5' primer and a J-beta primer mix. Samples each returned at least 2.5 million CDR3-containing paired-end reads. Via MiXCR, TCRdb re-called the 5' RACE reads, giving one row per CDR3 protein. The sample lists more than 650,000 distinct CDR3 sequences; about a fifth were seen once. Trimming stripped 3 bases from V and 1 base from J, with 15 bases between. The CDR3 spans 15 residues. CDR1 DFQATT and CDR2 SNEGSKA come from the germline V gene (reference sequence). This clonotype was seen a few times.

Material for sequencing was blood. The clonotype originates from a man aged 65 to 79 in good health. This chain uses TRBV20-1 with TRBJ1-2; D is possibly TRBD1 (6 bases). The CDR3 DNA is TGCAGTGCTAGGGGCCCAGGGGCCCGTAACTATGGCTACACCTTC. It specifies CSARGPGARNYGYTF.